These 32 T cell receptor beta chains were all obtained from the same sample, sequenced in a study of memory CD4+ T cells and cytomegalovirus serostatus (dated by TCRdb to about 2019). The method was the immunoSEQ multiplex PCR assay. Held by TCRdb, this immuneACCESS table contains in-frame sequences only and omits some clones. Under half of the omission traces to an unresolved V gene where checked; the cause of the rest is unknown. Present in this sample are under 50,000 clones, roughly 78% of which were seen just once. The ten largest clones capture approximately 0.97% of the sample. Single viable CD3+CD4+CD8-CD45RO+ cells were sorted as memory CD4+ T cells on a FACSAria II. The sample taken for sequencing was memory CD4+ T cells from blood. The receptors were sampled from an adult in good health and CMV-seronegative.

The rearrangement joins TRBV18 to TRBJ1-4; D gene uncertain. Germline V gives CDR1 KGHSH, CDR2 LQKENI. Trimming shortened V by 2 bases and J by 5 bases, and 9 bases separated the two germline ends. CDR3 length: 14 amino acids. CDR3 loop: CASSPRHINEKLFF. CDR3 in DNA: TGTGCCAGCTCACCAAGGCATATCAATGAAAAACTGTTTTTT.

The J gene is TRBJ1-2, the V gene TRBV2, with a weak D call TRBD1 (5 bases). Trimming left V 4 bases short and J 4 bases short, with 13 bases between. The length of the CDR3 is 14 residues. The V gene's germline CDR1 is SNHLY and CDR2 FYNNEI. CDR3 nucleotide sequence: TGTGCCAGCAGTGGGCGGTTGGGGGGCTATGGCTACACCTTC. This gives the protein CASSGRLGGYGYTF.

This clone has just one count. The chain uses TRBV28 and TRBJ2-7, with 8 bases fitting TRBD1. The germline V gene encodes CDR1 MDHEN and CDR2 SYDVKM. After removal of 2 bases from V and 3 bases from J, the junction contained 6 bases not matched to a gene. The CDR3 length is 15 residues. The CDR3 region is CASSLGTGLGYEQYF. DNA for the CDR3: TGTGCCAGCAGTTTAGGGACAGGTCTCGGCTACGAGCAGTACTTC. The full variable domain, with the rest looked up from reference TRBV28 and TRBJ2-7, is DVKVTQSSRYLVKRTGEKVFLECVQDMDHENMFWYRQDPGLGLRLIYFSYDVKMKEKGDIPEGYSVSREKKERFSLILESASTNQTSMYLCASSLGTGLGYEQYFGPGTRLTVT.

The chain has TRBV28 and TRBJ1-3; unclear D gene. V dropped 8 bases and J dropped 4 bases, with 12 bases sitting between them. CDR3 length: 13 amino acids. Germline V gene lookup returns CDR1 MDHEN and CDR2 SYDVKM. CDR3 in DNA: TGTGCCAGCCTTAAGTCGGCGGGAAACACCATATATTTT. Residues: CASLKSAGNTIYF.

The rearrangement links TRBV6-6 to TRBJ1-2, with 9 bases fitting TRBD1. CDR1 and CDR2 (germline): MNHNY, SVGAGI (reference sequence). CDR3 length: 15 amino acids. V was pared by 6 bases and J by 4 bases, with 9 bases of the junction left unmatched. CDR3 nucleotide sequence: TGTGCCAGCAGAAATCGGGGACAGGGCCCCTATGGCTACACCTTC. Translated, it gives CASRNRGQGPYGYTF.

The chain recombines TRBV5-1 with TRBJ1-2; 9 bases fit TRBD1. The CDR3 spans 14 residues. From germline, CDR1 is SGHRS and CDR2 YFSETQ. The V segment lost 3 bases and the J segment 6 bases; nucleotides outside the gene matches: 6. The CDR3 here is CASSSSGTGHGYTF. CDR3 in DNA: TGCGCCAGCAGCTCGTCCGGGACAGGGCATGGCTACACCTTC. Complete variable domain (other parts from reference TRBV5-1 and TRBJ1-2): KAGVTQTPRYLIKTRGQQVTLSCSPISGHRSVSWYQQTPGQGLQFLFEYFSETQRNKGNFPGRFSGRQFSNSRSEMNVSTLELGDSALYLCASSSSGTGHGYTFGSGTRLTVV.

This clone appeared a few times. The gene calls are TRBV27 and TRBJ2-7; unclear D gene. This CDR3 is 13 amino acids long. Trimming took 6 bases from V and 7 from J, leaving 16 bases between them. Germline loops: CDR1 MNHEY, CDR2 SMNVEV (reference sequence). CDR3 sequence (DNA): TGTGCCAGCAGCTCCCGCAACCCTGGGGAGCAGTACTTC. It translates to CASSSRNPGEQYF.

This clone was recorded once. The rearrangement uses TRBV27 and TRBJ2-1; D is possibly TRBD1 or TRBD2 (5 bases each). V was clipped by 5 bases and J by 6 bases, with 14 bases between them. CDR3 length: 14 residues. Germline V gene data show CDR1 as MNHEY and CDR2 as SMNVEV (reference sequence). CDR3 loop: CASSPRRDPNEQFF. In DNA form, the CDR3 reads TGTGCCAGCAGTCCCCGCCGGGACCCCAATGAGCAGTTCTTC.

The chain is built from TRBV7-2 and TRBJ2-1, with 8 bases aligning to TRBD2. The CDR3 length is 15 residues. Germline V gives CDR1 SGHTA, CDR2 FQGNSA. The J segment lost 5 bases and the V segment lost 10 bases, leaving 13 bases of the junction unmatched. Here the CDR3 reads CATIRGGQLNNEQFF. DNA of the CDR3: TGTGCCACCATCCGCGGGGGGCAACTAAACAATGAGCAGTTCTTC.

V is TRBV7-2 and J is TRBJ2-2; D uncertain. Trimming took off 2 bases at V and 2 bases at J, with 12 bases between the two ends. Germline V CDR1 and CDR2: SGHTA, FQGNSA. The CDR3 has 16 amino acids. The CDR3 coding sequence is TGTGCCAGCAGCTTAATGGCACAGCTCAACACCGGGGAGCTGTTTTTT. Translated: CASSLMAQLNTGELFF.

In this sample, this clone turned up once. V gene TRBV28 combines with J gene TRBJ1-1; D is perhaps TRBD1 (6 bases). The CDR3 is 13 amino acids. Germline CDR1 is MDHEN and CDR2 is SYDVKM. Trimming cost V 7 bases and J 5 bases, with 14 bases left between them. The CDR3 DNA is TGTGCCAGCATAAGGGGGAGGGGGACTGAAGCTTTCTTT. Protein: CASIRGRGTEAFF.

The gene calls are TRBV19 and TRBJ1-6; TRBD1 matches 8 bases. This CDR3 contains 14 residues. CDR1 is LNHDA, CDR2 SQIVND, per germline (reference sequence). After removal of 6 bases from V and 10 bases from J, the junction contained 8 bases not matched to a gene. The DNA for the CDR3 is TGTGCCAGTAGGGAGACAGGGGATGAATCACCCCTCCACTTT. Encoded protein: CASRETGDESPLHF.

V is TRBV5-4 and J is TRBJ1-2; D remains unclear. Trimming removed 0 bases from V and 7 bases from J, with 16 bases in between. The CDR3 consists of 15 residues. CDR1 and CDR2 from the germline V gene are SGHNT and YYREEE (reference sequence). The CDR3 region is CASSLEAGQWGGYTF. Here the CDR3 DNA reads TGTGCCAGCAGCTTGGAGGCAGGCCAGTGGGGTGGCTACACCTTC.

This chain uses TRBV19 with TRBJ1-5; 11 bases align to TRBD1. Trimming cost V 5 bases and J 5 bases; bases outside gene matches: 5. Germline V CDR1 and CDR2: LNHDA, SQIVND (reference sequence). The CDR3 extends over 15 amino acids. The CDR3 bases are TGTGCCAGTAGTTACGGACAGGGGGCTTATCAGCCCCAGCATTTT. This encodes CASSYGQGAYQPQHF.

This sequence joins TRBV6-6 and TRBJ1-1; D is perhaps TRBD1 (6 bases). Germline CDR1 MNHNY, CDR2 SVGAGI (reference sequence). V gave up 2 bases and J gave up 3 bases, with 10 bases separating them. There are 14 residues in the CDR3. CDR3 nucleotides: TGTGCCAGCAGTTACCGGGGGGCGGACACTGAAGCTTTCTTT. This translates into CASSYRGADTEAFF.

CDR3 DNA sequence: TGTGCCAGCAGCTTAGGAAAACTAGCGGGGGGGCGTACAGATACGCAGTATTTT. Translated: CASSLGKLAGGRTDTQYF. The chain employs TRBV7-3 and TRBJ2-3, with 13 bases aligning to TRBD2. CDR3 length: 18 residues. Trimming took 2 bases from V and 3 from J; bases not matched to a gene: 8. The germline CDR1 and CDR2 sequences are SGHTA and FQGTGA.

The J gene is TRBJ2-7, the V gene TRBV6-5; D perhaps matches TRBD1 (5 bases). Germline V gene data show CDR1 as MNHEY and CDR2 as SVGAGI. The CDR3 sequence is 13 residues long. Between the trimmed V and J ends, which lost 2 bases and 7 bases, there was a span of 12 bases. The CDR3 loop reads CASSYGARREQYF. In DNA, the CDR3 is TGTGCCAGCAGTTACGGGGCGAGGCGAGAGCAGTACTTC.

The gene calls are TRBV28 and TRBJ2-5; 11 nucleotides align to TRBD2. Germline CDR1 is MDHEN and CDR2 is SYDVKM. V trimming: 6 bases; J trimming: 4 bases; junction bases outside the gene matches: 7. The CDR3 runs to 15 residues. CDR3 DNA: TGTGCCAGCAGGGAAATTAGCGGGGGGGGAGAGACCCAGTACTTC. This sequence encodes CASREISGGGETQYF.

The chain couples TRBV6-5 to TRBJ1-1; D is ambiguous. CDR1 and CDR2 (germline): MNHEY, SVGAGI. V lost 4 bases and J lost 1, with 10 bases in between. The CDR3 runs 14 residues. The CDR3 is CASSSGSKNTEAFF. CDR3 DNA sequence: TGTGCCAGCAGTTCAGGCTCAAAGAACACTGAAGCTTTCTTT.

To note about this clone: One end of the junction fails to match germline, which may point to a read error. The rearrangement links TRBV7-8 to TRBJ2-7; no clear D gene. The CDR3 covers 12 residues. Germline lookup yields CDR1 SGHVS and CDR2 FQNEAQ. Here the CDR3 DNA reads TGTGCCAGCAGCACAATCCCGGACGGCCTTCACTTC. Translation: CASSTIPDGLHF.

The CDR3: CASSPGTHDNSPLHF. The CDR3, as DNA: TGTGCCAGCAGCCCTGGGACGCACGATAATTCACCCCTCCACTTT. The genes are TRBV6-5 and TRBJ1-6, with D possibly being TRBD1 (5 bases). Trimming cost V 6 bases and J 5 bases, with 14 bases left between them. CDR1 is MNHEY and CDR2 is SVGAGI in the germline V gene. The CDR3 sequence is 15 residues long.

The gene calls are TRBV5-4 and TRBJ2-2; no definite D call. The CDR3 runs 14 residues. Germline CDR1 and CDR2: SGHNT and YYREEE (reference sequence). The ends were cut back, 3 bases at V and 1 base at J, with 7 bases in the middle. In DNA, the CDR3 is TGTGCCAGCAGCTCCTTCAGGAACACCGGGGAGCTGTTTTTT. Protein product: CASSSFRNTGELFF.

V gene TRBV6-6 combines with J gene TRBJ1-1; weak D call: TRBD1 (5 bases). Trimming removed 4 bases at V and 11 bases at J, with 17 bases between. The CDR3 sequence is 13 residues long. Germline loops: CDR1 MNHNY, CDR2 SVGAGI (reference sequence). The CDR3 reads CASSLLGAAGAFF. As DNA, the CDR3 is TGTGCCAGCAGTTTGTTAGGGGCGGCTGGGGCTTTCTTT.

The chain recombines TRBV6-5 with TRBJ1-4; D is uncertain. This CDR3 is 12 amino acids long. CDR1 is MNHEY, CDR2 SVGAGI, per germline. The V and J ends lost 6 bases and 8 bases respectively, with 10 bases between them. CDR3 sequence reads: CASRATGEKLFF. For the CDR3, the DNA is TGTGCCAGCAGAGCGACCGGAGAAAAACTGTTTTTT.

This chain joins TRBV6-1 and TRBJ2-7, with 7 positions matching TRBD1. V was pared by 10 bases and J by 3 bases, with 6 bases of the junction left unmatched. Germline V gene lookup returns CDR1 MNHNS and CDR2 SASEGT. This CDR3 has 12 amino acids. The CDR3 sequence: CATRGDSYEQYF. Written as DNA, the CDR3 is TGTGCCACCCGTGGGGACAGCTACGAGCAGTACTTC.

The chain recombines TRBV5-4 with TRBJ2-3, with D possibly matching TRBD1 (6 bases). The CDR3 is 15 amino acids. The V gene lost 4 bases and the J gene lost 3 bases, with 15 bases spanning the gap. Germline assignment: CDR1 SGHNT and CDR2 YYREEE (reference sequence). This chain's CDR3 is CASSPKGVGTDTQYF. CDR3 in DNA: TGTGCCAGCAGCCCCAAGGGGGTGGGGACAGATACGCAGTATTTT.

The V call is TRBV6-5, the J call TRBJ1-5; unclear D gene. The ends were cut back, 0 bases at V and 0 bases at J, with 9 bases in the middle. This CDR3 has 16 residues. Germline values: CDR1 MNHEY, CDR2 SVGAGI. The CDR3 loop is CASSYSYRLSNQPQHF. In DNA, the CDR3 is TGTGCCAGCAGTTACTCGTACCGACTTAGCAATCAGCCCCAGCATTTT.

A few counts support this clone. The genes are TRBV4-3 and TRBJ1-2; no definite D call. V was shortened by 1 base and J by 4 bases, with 7 bases between the two germline ends. CDR1 and CDR2 (germline): LGHNA, YSLEER. The CDR3 has 13 residues. The CDR3 sequence: CASSQVPVYGYTF. DNA of the CDR3: TGCGCCAGCAGCCAAGTACCAGTCTATGGCTACACCTTC.

This chain links TRBV30 with TRBJ2-5, with D perhaps being TRBD1 or TRBD2 (6 bases each). The CDR3 has 12 amino acids. The germline V and J ends were trimmed by 3 bases and 9 bases, with 14 bases remaining between them. The germline V gene encodes CDR1 GTSNPN and CDR2 SVGIG (reference sequence). CDR3 sequence reads: CAWSLPGAPQYF. The CDR3 nucleotides are TGTGCCTGGAGCCTCCCGGGGGCCCCCCAGTACTTC.

J is TRBJ2-1 and V is TRBV12-5; 8 nucleotides line up with TRBD2. The CDR3 contains 16 residues. Looked up from germline, CDR1 is LGHNT and CDR2 is FRNRAP. The junction had 16 bases not matched to a gene; V was cut back by 6 bases and J by 9 bases. For the CDR3, the DNA is TGTGCTAGTGGCCGCCCCAAGGCGGGGGGCCTCATTGAGCAGTTCTTC. Translated, it gives CASGRPKAGGLIEQFF.

The table lists this clone with a count of one. J is TRBJ1-2 and V is TRBV5-1; D is perhaps TRBD1 (6 bases). The CDR3 length is 13 residues. The V gene lost 4 bases and the J gene lost 2 bases, with 9 bases spanning the gap. The V gene's germline CDR1 is SGHRS and CDR2 YFSETQ. This CDR3 reads CASSPDRNYGYTF. DNA for the CDR3: TGCGCCAGCAGCCCTGACAGGAACTATGGCTACACCTTC.

This clone has only a few counts. V usage is TRBV5-5 and J usage is TRBJ1-1, with a weak D call TRBD1 (5 bases). V gave up 4 bases and J gave up 1 base, with 14 bases separating them. The CDR3 consists of 15 residues. CDR1 SGHKS and CDR2 YYEKEE come from the germline V gene (reference sequence). CDR3 region: CASSPGPAPNTEAFF. CDR3 coding DNA: TGTGCCAGCAGCCCGGGGCCCGCGCCGAACACTGAAGCTTTCTTT.